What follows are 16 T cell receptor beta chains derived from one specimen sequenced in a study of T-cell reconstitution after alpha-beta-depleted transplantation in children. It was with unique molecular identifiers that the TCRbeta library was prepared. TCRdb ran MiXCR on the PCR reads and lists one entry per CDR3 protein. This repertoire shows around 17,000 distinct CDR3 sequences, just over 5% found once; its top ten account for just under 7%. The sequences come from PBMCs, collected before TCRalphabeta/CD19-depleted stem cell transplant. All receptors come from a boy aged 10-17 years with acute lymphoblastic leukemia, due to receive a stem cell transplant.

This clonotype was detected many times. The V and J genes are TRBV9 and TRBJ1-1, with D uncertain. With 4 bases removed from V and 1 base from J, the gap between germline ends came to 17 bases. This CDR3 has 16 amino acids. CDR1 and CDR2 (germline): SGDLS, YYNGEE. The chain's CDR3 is CASSQNSRTGNTEAFF. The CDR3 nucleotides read TGTGCCAGCAGCCAGAACTCCCGGACGGGGAACACTGAAGCTTTCTTT.

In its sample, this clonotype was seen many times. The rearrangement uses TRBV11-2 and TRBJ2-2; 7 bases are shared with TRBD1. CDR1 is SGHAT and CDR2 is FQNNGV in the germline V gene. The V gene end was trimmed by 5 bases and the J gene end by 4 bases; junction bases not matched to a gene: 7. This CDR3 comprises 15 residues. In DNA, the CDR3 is TGTGCCAGCAGCCGCGACAGGGTCGCCACCGGGGAGCTGTTTTTT. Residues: CASSRDRVATGELFF.

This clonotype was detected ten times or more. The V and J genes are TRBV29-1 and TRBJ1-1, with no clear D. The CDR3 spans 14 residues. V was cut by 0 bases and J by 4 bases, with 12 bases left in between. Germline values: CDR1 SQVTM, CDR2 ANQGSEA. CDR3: CSVEDLWAGTEAFF. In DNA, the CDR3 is TGCAGCGTTGAAGATCTTTGGGCGGGCACTGAAGCTTTCTTT.

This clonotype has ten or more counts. In DNA, the CDR3 is TGTGCCAGCAGCCCTCTCTATCCCTGGACAGGGGGGACTCAGCCCCAGCATTTT. It translates to CASSPLYPWTGGTQPQHF. V and J are TRBV3-1 and TRBJ1-5, with 10 bases that match TRBD1. The CDR3 is 18 residues long. CDR1 is LGHDT, CDR2 YNNKEL, per germline (reference sequence). V lost 4 bases and J lost 6; bases outside the gene matches: 15.

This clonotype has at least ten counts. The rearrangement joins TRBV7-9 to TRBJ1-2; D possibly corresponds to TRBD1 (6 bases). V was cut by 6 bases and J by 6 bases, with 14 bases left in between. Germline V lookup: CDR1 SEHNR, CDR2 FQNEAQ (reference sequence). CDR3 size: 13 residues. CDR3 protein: CASRDQGMDGYTF. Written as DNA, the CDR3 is TGTGCCAGCAGGGACCAGGGGATGGATGGCTACACCTTC.

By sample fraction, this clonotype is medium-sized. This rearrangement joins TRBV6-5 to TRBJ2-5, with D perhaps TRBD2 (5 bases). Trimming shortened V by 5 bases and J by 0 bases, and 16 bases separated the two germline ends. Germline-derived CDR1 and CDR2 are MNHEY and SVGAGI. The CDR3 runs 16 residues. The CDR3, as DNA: TGTGCCAGCAGTCCCCGGACGGGAAAGTACCAAGAGACCCAGTACTTC. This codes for CASSPRTGKYQETQYF.

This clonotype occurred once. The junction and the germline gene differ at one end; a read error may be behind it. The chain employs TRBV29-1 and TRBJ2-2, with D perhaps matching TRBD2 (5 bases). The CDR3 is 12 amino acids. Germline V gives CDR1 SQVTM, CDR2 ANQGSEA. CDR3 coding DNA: TGCAGCGTTGAAAAAGGTACCGGGGAGATGTTTTTT. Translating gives CSVEKGTGEMFF.

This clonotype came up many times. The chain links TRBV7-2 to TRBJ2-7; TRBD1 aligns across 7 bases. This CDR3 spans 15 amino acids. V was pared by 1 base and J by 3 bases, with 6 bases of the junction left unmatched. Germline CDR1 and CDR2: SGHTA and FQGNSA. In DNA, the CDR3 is TGTGCCAGCAGCTTAGGGGGACAGAACGTCTACGAGCAGTACTTC. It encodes CASSLGGQNVYEQYF.

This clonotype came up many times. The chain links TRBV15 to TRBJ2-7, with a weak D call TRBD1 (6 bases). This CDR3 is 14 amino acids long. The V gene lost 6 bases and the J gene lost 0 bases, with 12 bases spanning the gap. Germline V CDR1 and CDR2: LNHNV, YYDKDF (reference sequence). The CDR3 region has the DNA TGTGCCACCAGTCATCAGGGGAGCTCCTACGAGCAGTACTTC. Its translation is CATSHQGSSYEQYF.

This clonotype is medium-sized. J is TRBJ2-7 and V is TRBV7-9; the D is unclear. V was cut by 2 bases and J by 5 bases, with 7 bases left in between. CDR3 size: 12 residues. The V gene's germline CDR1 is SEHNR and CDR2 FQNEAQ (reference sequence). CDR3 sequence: CASSLNPHEQYF. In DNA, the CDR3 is TGTGCCAGCAGCTTAAATCCGCACGAGCAGTACTTC. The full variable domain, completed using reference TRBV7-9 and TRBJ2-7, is DTGVSQNPRHKITKRGQNVTFRCDPISEHNRLYWYRQTLGQGPEFLTYFQNEAQLEKSRLLSDRFSAERPKGSFSTLEIQRTEQGDSAMYLCASSLNPHEQYFGPGTRLTVT.

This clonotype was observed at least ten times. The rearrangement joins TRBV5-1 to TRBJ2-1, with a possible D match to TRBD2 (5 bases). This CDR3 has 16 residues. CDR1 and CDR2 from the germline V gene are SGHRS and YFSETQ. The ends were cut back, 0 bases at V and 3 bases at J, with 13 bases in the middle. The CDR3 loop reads CASSLGGGSGYNEQFF. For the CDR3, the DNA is TGCGCCAGCAGCTTGGGGGGTGGGAGTGGCTACAATGAGCAGTTCTTC.

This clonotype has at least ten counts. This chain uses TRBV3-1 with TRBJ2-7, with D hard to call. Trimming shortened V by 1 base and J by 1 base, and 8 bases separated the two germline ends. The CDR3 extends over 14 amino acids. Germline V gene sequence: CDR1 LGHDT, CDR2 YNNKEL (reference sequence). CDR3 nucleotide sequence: TGTGCCAGCAGCCAAGGACTGGGATCCTACGAGCAGTACTTC. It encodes CASSQGLGSYEQYF.

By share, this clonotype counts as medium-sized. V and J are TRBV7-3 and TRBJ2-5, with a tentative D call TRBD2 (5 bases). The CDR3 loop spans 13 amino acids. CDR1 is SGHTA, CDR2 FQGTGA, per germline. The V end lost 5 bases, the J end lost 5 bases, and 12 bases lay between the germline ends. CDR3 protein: CASSPTTLETQYF. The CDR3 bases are TGTGCCAGCAGCCCGACTACCCTGGAGACCCAGTACTTC.

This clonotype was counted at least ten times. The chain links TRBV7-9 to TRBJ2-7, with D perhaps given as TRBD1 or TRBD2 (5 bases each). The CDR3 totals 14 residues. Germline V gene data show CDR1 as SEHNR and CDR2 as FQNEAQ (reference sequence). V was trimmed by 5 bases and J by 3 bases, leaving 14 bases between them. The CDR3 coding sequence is TGTGCCAGCAGCCGTACCGGGGCCATCTACGAGCAGTACTTC. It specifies CASSRTGAIYEQYF.

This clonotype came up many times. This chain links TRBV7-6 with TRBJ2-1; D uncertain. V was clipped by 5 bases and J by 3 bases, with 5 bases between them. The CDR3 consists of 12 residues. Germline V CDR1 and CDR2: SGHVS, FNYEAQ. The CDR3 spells CASSPNYNEQFF. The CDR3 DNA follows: TGTGCCAGCAGCCCCAACTACAATGAGCAGTTCTTC.

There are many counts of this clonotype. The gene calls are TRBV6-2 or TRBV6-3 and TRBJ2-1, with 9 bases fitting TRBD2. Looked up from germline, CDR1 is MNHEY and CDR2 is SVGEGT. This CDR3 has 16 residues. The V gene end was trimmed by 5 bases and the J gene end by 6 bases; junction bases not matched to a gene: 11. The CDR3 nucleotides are TGTGCCAGCAGTCCGCGACTGGCGGGAGGGCCCAATGAGCAGTTCTTC. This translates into CASSPRLAGGPNEQFF.